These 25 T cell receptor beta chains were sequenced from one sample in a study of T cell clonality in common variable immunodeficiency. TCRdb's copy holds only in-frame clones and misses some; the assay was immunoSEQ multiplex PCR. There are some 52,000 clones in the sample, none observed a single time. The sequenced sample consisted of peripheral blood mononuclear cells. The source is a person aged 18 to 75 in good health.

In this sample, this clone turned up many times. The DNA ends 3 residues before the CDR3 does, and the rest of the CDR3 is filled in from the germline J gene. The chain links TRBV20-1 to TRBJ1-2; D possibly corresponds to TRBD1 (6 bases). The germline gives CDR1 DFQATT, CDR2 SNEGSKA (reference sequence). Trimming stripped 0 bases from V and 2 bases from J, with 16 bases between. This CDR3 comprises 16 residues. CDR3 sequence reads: CSARDQRTVKNYGYTF. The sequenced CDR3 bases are TGCAGTGCTAGAGATCAAAGGACAGTCAAAAACTATGGC.

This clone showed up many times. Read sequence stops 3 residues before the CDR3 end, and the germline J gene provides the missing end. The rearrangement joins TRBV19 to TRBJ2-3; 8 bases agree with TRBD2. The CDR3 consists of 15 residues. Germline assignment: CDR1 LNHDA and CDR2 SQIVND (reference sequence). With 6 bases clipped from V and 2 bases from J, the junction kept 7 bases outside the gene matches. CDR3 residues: CASRPTSGYTDTQYF. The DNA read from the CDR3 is TGTGCCAGTAGGCCTACTAGCGGATACACAGATACG.

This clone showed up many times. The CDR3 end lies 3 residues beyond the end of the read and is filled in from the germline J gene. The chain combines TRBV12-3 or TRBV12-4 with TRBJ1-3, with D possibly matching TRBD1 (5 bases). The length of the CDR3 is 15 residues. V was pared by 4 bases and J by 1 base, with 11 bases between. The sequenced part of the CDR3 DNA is TGTGCCAGCAGTTCCTCTGACAGTTCTGGAAACACC. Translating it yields CASSSSDSSGNT. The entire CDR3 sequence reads CASSSSDSSGNTIYF.

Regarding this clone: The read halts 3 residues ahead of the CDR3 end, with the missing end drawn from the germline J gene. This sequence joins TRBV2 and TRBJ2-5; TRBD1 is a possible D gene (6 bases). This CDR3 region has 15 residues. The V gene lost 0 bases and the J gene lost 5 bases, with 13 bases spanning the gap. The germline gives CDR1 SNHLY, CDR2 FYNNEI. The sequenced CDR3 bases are TGTGCCAGCAGTGAAGCGGGGGCCCCGGGGGAGACC. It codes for CASSEAGAPGET. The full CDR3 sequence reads CASSEAGAPGETQYF.

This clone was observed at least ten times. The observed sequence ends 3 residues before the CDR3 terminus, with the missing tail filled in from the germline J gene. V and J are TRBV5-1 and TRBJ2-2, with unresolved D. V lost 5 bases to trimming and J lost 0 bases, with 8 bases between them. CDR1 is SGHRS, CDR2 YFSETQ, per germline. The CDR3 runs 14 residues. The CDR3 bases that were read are TGCGCCAGCAGGTTTCTAGCGAACACCGGGGAG. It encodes CASRFLANTGE. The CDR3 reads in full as CASRFLANTGELFF.

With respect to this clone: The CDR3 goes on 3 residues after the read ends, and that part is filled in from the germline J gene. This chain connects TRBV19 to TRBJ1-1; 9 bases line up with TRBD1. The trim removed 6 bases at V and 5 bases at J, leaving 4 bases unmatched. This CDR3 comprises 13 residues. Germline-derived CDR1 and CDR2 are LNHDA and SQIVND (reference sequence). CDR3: CASSPDRGTEAFF. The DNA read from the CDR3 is TGTGCCAGTAGCCCCGACAGGGGGACTGAA.

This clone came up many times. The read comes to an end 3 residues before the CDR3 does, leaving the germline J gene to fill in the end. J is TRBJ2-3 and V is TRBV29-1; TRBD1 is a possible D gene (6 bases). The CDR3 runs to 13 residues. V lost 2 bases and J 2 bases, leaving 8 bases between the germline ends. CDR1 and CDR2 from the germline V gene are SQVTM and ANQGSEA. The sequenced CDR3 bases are TGCAGCGTTGAAAGGGACACCACAGATACG. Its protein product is CSVERDTTDT. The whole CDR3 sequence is CSVERDTTDTQYF.

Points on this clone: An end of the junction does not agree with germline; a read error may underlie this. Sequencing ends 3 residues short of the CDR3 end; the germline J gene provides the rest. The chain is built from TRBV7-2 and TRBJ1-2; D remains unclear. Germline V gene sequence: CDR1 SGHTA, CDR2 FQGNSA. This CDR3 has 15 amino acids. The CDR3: CASGVDIAGSYDYTF. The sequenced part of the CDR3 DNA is TGTGCCAGCGGAGTCGATATAGCGGGATCGTATGAC.

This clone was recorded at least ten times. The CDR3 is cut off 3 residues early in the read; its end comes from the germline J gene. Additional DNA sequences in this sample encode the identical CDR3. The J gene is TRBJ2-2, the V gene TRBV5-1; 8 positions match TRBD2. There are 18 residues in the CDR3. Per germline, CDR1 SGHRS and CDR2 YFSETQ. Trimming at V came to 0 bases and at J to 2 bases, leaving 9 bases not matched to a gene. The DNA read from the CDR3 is TGCGCCAGCAGCTTGGAATCGAGCGGGAGAACCAACACCGGGGAG. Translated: CASSLESSGRTNTGE. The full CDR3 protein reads CASSLESSGRTNTGELFF. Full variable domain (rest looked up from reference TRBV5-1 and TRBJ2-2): KAGVTQTPRYLIKTRGQQVTLSCSPISGHRSVSWYQQTPGQGLQFLFEYFSETQRNKGNFPGRFSGRQFSNSRSEMNVSTLELGDSALYLCASSLESSGRTNTGELFFGEGSRLTVL.

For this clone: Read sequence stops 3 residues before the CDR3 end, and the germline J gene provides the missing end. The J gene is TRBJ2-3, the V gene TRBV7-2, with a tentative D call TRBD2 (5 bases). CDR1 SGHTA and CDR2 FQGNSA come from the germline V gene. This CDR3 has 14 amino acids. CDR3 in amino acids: CASSLAYGEETQYF. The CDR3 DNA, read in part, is TGTGCCAGCAGCTTAGCCTACGGGGAAGAGACG.

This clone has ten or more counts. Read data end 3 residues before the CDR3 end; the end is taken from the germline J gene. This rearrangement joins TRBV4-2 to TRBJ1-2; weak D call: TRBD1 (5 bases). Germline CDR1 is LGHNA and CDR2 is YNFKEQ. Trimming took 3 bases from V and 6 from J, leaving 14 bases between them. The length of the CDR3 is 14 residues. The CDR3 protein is CASSHLGRVDGYTF. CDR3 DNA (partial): TGTGCCAGCAGCCACCTGGGCAGGGTGGATGGC.

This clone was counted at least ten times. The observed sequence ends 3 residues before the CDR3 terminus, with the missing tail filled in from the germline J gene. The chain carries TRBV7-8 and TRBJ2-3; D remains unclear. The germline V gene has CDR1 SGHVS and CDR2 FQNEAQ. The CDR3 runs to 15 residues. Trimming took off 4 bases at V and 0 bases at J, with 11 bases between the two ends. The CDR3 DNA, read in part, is TGTGCCAGCAGCTCCTCGTGGGCTAGCACAGATACG. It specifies CASSSSWASTDT. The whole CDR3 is CASSSSWASTDTQYF.

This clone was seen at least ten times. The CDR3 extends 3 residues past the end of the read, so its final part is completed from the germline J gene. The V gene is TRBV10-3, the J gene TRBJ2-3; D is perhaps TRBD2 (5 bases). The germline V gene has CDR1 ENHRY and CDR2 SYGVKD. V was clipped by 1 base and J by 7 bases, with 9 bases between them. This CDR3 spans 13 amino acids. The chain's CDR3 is CAISEYGEYTQYF. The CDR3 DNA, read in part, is TGTGCCATCAGTGAGTACGGGGAATATACG.

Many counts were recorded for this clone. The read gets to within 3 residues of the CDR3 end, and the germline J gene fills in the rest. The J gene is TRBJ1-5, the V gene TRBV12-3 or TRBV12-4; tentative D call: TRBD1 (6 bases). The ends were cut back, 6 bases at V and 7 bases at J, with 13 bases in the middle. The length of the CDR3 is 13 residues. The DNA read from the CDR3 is TGTGCCAGCAGCCAAGGGGGGGCCCAGCCC. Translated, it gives CASSQGGAQP. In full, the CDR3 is CASSQGGAQPQHF.

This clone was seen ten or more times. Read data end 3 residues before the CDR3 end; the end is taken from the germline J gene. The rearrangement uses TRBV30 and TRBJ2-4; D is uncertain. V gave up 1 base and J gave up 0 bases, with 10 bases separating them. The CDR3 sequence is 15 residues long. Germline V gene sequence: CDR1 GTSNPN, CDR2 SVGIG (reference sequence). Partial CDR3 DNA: TGTGCCTGGAGTGAAAGGTACCTAGCCAAAAACATT. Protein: CAWSERYLAKNI. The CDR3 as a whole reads CAWSERYLAKNIQYF.

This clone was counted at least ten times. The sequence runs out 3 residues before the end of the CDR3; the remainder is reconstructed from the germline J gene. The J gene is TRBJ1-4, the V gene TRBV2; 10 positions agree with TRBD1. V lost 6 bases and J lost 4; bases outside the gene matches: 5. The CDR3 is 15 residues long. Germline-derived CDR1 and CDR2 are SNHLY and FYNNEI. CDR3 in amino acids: CASRRTGGNNEKLFF. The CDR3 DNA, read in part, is TGTGCCAGCAGAAGGACAGGGGGAAATAATGAAAAA.

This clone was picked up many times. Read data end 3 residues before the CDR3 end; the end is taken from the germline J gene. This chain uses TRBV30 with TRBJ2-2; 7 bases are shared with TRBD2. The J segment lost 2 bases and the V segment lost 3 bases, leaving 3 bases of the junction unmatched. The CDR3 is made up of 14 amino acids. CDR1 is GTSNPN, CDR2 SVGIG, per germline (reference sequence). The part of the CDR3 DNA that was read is TGTGCCTGGAGATCAGCGGGAAACACCGGGGAG. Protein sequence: CAWRSAGNTGE. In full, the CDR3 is CAWRSAGNTGELFF.

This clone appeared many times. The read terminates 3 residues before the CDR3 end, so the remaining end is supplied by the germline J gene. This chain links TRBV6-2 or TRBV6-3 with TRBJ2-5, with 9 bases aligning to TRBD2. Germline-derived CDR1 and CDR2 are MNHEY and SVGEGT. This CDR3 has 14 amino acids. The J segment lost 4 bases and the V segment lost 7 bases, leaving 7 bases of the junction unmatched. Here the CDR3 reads CASTLTSGGETQYF. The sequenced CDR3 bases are TGTGCCAGCACCCTGACTAGCGGAGGAGAGACC.

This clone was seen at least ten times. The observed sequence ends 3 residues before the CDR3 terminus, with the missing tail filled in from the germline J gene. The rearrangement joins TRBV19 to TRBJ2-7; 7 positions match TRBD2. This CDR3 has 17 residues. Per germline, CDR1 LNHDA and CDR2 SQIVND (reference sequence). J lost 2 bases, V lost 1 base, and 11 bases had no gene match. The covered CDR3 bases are TGTGCCAGTAGTATAGGGCAGTCCGGGACTAACGCCTACGAG. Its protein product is CASSIGQSGTNAYE. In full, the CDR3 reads CASSIGQSGTNAYEQYF. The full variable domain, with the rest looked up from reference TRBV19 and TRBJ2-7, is DGGITQSPKYLFRKEGQNVTLSCEQNLNHDAMYWYRQDPGQGLRLIYYSQIVNDFQKGDIAEGYSVSREKKESFPLTVTSAQKNPTAFYLCASSIGQSGTNAYEQYFGPGTRLTVT.

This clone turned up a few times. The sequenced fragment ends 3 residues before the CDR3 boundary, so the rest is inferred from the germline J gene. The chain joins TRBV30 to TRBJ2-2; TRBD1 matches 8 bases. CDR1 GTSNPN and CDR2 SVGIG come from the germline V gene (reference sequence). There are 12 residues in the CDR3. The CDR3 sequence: CAWGQGRSPLFF. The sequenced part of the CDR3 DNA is TGTGCCTGGGGACAGGGCAGATCACCG.

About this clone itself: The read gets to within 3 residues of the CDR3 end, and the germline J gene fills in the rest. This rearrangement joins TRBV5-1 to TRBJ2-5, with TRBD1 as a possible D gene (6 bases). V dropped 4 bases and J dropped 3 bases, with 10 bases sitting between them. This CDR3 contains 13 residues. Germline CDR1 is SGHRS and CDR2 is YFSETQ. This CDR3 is CASSQRTEETQYF. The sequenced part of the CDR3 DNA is TGCGCCAGCAGCCAACGGACAGAAGAGACC.

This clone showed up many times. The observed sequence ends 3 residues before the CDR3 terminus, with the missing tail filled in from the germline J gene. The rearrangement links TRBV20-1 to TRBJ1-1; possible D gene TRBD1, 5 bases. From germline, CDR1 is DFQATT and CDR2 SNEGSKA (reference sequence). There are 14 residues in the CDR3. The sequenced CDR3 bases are TGCAGTACCATCGCGGGGTTTTCGCAGGGAAGA. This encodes CSTIAGFSQGR. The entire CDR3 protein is CSTIAGFSQGRAFF.

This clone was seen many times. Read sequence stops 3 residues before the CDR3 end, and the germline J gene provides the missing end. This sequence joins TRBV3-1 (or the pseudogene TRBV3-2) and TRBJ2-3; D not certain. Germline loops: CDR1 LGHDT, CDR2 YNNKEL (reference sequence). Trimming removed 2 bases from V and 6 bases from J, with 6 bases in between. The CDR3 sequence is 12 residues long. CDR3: CASSQHGDTQYF. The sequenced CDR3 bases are TGTGCCAGCAGCCAACACGGGGATACG.

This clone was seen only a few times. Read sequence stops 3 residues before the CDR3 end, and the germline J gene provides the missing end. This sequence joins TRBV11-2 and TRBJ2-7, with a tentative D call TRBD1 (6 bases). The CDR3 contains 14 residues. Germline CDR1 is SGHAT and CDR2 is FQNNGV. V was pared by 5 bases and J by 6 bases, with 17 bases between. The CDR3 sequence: CASSPNRAGIEQYF. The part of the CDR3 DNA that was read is TGTGCCAGCAGCCCAAACAGGGCGGGCATCGAG.

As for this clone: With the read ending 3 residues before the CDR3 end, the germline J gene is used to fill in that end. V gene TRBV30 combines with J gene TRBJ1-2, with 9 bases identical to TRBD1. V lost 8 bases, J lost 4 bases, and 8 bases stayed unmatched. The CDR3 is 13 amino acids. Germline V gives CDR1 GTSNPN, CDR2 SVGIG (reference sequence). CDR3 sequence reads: CALRGTGTYGYTF. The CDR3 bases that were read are TGTGCCCTCCGTGGGACAGGGACCTATGGC. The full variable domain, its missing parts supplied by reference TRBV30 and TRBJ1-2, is SQTIHQWPATLVQPVGSPLSLECTVEGTSNPNLYWYRQAAGRGLQLLFYSVGIGQISSEVPQNLSASRPQDRQFILSSKKLLLSDSGFYLCALRGTGTYGYTFGSGTRLTVV.